A single sample is the source of the 19 T cell receptor beta chains below, sequenced in a study of response to subunit inactivated influenza vaccine (dated by TCRdb to about 2018). Receptor libraries were prepared by RT-PCR. The sequencing machine was an Illumina HiSeq 2500. The public reads were reprocessed in TCRdb via fastp at Q25 and MiXCR, keeping in-frame beta chains. Every entry covers one CDR3 protein and lists the most common genes and DNA from its rows. Counted in this sample were some 200,000 distinct CDR3 sequences; more than 10% of them appeared once. The ten largest clones take up about 31% of the sample. These data also formed part of another study, on T cells expressing NK-cell markers. From the second report: 5'RACE template switching, by which a universal primer site and unique molecular identifiers were added, was used to make TCR beta cDNA libraries.

Sequenced here: CD8+ T cells sorted from PBMCs, sampled approximately 12 days after vaccination. The receptors originated from a man aged 50 to 59 who received an inactivated influenza vaccine. Donor details come from another sample of the same person, matched by shared clones.

V usage is TRBV2 and J usage is TRBJ2-5; 7 bases match TRBD1. The germline V gene encodes CDR1 SNHLY and CDR2 FYNNEI. V trimming: 5 bases; J trimming: 0 bases; junction bases outside the gene matches: 6. The CDR3 covers 15 residues. CDR3 region: CASSSGTEDQETQYF. The CDR3 DNA is TGTGCCAGCAGTTCTGGGACAGAAGACCAAGAGACCCAGTACTTC.

The genes are TRBV14 and TRBJ2-1; 12 positions match TRBD2. Trimming removed 4 bases from V and 8 bases from J; junction bases left unmatched: 6. This CDR3 has 15 amino acids. From germline, CDR1 is SGHDN and CDR2 FVKESK. The CDR3 spells CASSLRLAGAHEQFF. As DNA, the CDR3 is TGTGCCAGCAGCCTCCGACTAGCGGGGGCGCATGAGCAGTTCTTC. Full variable domain (rest looked up from reference TRBV14 and TRBJ2-1): EAGVTQFPSHSVIEKGQTVTLRCDPISGHDNLYWYRRVMGKEIKFLLHFVKESKQDESGMPNNRFLAERTGGTYSTLKVQPAELEDSGVYFCASSLRLAGAHEQFFGPGTRLTVL.

This clonotype was detected ten times or more. The chain links TRBV28 to TRBJ2-3; 8 bases agree with TRBD2. V shed 5 bases, J shed 1 base, and the junction held 8 bases outside the gene matches. CDR3 length: 16 amino acids. CDR1 is MDHEN, CDR2 SYDVKM, per germline. The CDR3 spells CASSQGLVFGTDTQYF. CDR3 bases: TGTGCCAGCAGTCAGGGACTAGTATTCGGCACAGATACGCAGTATTTT.

The rearrangement joins TRBV18 to TRBJ1-2; tentatively, D is TRBD1 (6 bases). Germline V gene lookup returns CDR1 KGHSH and CDR2 LQKENI. Trimming pared 8 bases from V and 4 bases from J, leaving 14 bases between. This CDR3 is built from 13 residues. The chain's CDR3 is CASTTDRSYGYTF. CDR3 nucleotide sequence: TGTGCCAGCACAACCGACAGGTCCTATGGCTACACCTTC.

The chain recombines TRBV20-1 with TRBJ1-2; tentative D call: TRBD1 (5 bases). CDR3 length: 13 amino acids. Deletions cut 5 bases from V and 8 bases from J, with 18 bases between. The germline gives CDR1 DFQATT, CDR2 SNEGSKA (reference sequence). CDR3 amino acids: CSAGGTNRGGYTF. The DNA of the CDR3 is TGCAGTGCTGGCGGGACCAACCGAGGCGGCTACACCTTC.

This clonotype was recorded at least ten times. The V call is TRBV12-3 or TRBV12-4, the J call TRBJ2-1; perhaps TRBD1 as D (5 bases). This CDR3 region has 15 residues. Trimming pared 4 bases from V and 2 bases from J, leaving 12 bases between. The DNA for the CDR3 is TGTGCCAGCAGTTCCCCGGGCAGGGCCTACAATGAGCAGTTCTTC. Amino acids: CASSSPGRAYNEQFF.

In its sample, this clonotype was seen a few times. The chain recombines TRBV20-1 with TRBJ2-7; TRBD2 agrees at 10 bases. In germline, CDR1 is DFQATT, CDR2 SNEGSKA (reference sequence). CDR3 length: 15 residues. V gave up 6 bases and J gave up 0 bases; unmatched junction bases: 8. The DNA for the CDR3 is TGCAGTGCAAAGAAGCGGGAGGGCCTCTCCTACGAGCAGTACTTC. Encoded protein: CSAKKREGLSYEQYF.

This clonotype was counted many times. The CDR3 reads CASSVGGSGEKTEAFF. The CDR3 nucleotides read TGTGCCAGCAGCGTAGGAGGGTCAGGGGAGAAGACTGAAGCTTTCTTT. The rearrangement joins TRBV9 to TRBJ1-1, with a weak D call TRBD1 (6 bases). Germline V gives CDR1 SGDLS, CDR2 YYNGEE. This CDR3 is 16 amino acids long. V lost 0 bases and J 5 bases, leaving 17 bases between the germline ends.

The V call is TRBV15, the J call TRBJ1-4, with D maybe TRBD1 (6 bases). The CDR3 is 14 residues long. CDR1 and CDR2 from the germline V gene are LNHNV and YYDKDF (reference sequence). Trimming stripped 0 bases from V and 8 bases from J, with 10 bases between. CDR3 in DNA: TGTGCCACCAGCAGAGATCGGGGACACGAAAAACTGTTTTTT. Its translation is CATSRDRGHEKLFF.

This clonotype has ten or more counts. The V call is TRBV28, the J call TRBJ2-1; TRBD2 matches at 7 bases. The CDR3 consists of 14 residues. With 7 bases clipped from V and 6 bases from J, the junction kept 9 bases outside the gene matches. The V gene's germline CDR1 is MDHEN and CDR2 SYDVKM. DNA of the CDR3: TGTGCCAGCAAAAGCGGGATATACTCCAATGAGCAGTTCTTC. This sequence encodes CASKSGIYSNEQFF.

V is TRBV19 and J is TRBJ2-7; 9 bases map to TRBD1. CDR1 and CDR2 from the germline V gene are LNHDA and SQIVND (reference sequence). The junction had 3 bases not matched to a gene; V was cut back by 6 bases and J by 3 bases. CDR3 length: 13 amino acids. The CDR3 loop is CASSTGGFYEQYF. In DNA form, the CDR3 reads TGTGCCAGTAGCACAGGGGGCTTCTACGAGCAGTACTTC.

This sequence joins TRBV5-4 and TRBJ2-1, with D possibly TRBD2 on 7 matching bases. Trimming pared 1 base from V and 13 bases from J, leaving 15 bases between. The CDR3 extends over 13 amino acids. Germline loops: CDR1 SGHNT, CDR2 YYREEE (reference sequence). CDR3 DNA: TGTGCCAGCAGCTTGCACAGGGACTACCCCCAGTTCTTC. Its translation: CASSLHRDYPQFF.

This clonotype was seen only a few times. This chain connects TRBV12-3 or TRBV12-4 to TRBJ2-3; perhaps D is TRBD1 or TRBD2 (6 bases each). The CDR3 loop spans 15 amino acids. V lost 5 bases, J lost 4 bases, and 16 bases lay in between. DNA for the CDR3: TGTGCCAGCAGTGTCATGGGGGGCTGGCCAGATACGCAGTATTTT. It yields the protein CASSVMGGWPDTQYF.

The rearrangement uses TRBV7-9 and TRBJ2-2; possibly TRBD2 for D (6 bases). The germline V and J ends were trimmed by 4 bases and 6 bases, with 12 bases remaining between them. The length of the CDR3 is 14 residues. The V gene's germline CDR1 is SEHNR and CDR2 FQNEAQ (reference sequence). For the CDR3, the DNA is TGTGCCAGCAGCTATCGGGAGAGCCCCGGGGAGCTGTTTTTT. This gives the protein CASSYRESPGELFF. The complete variable domain, with remaining parts taken from reference TRBV7-9 and TRBJ2-2, reads DTGVSQNPRHKITKRGQNVTFRCDPISEHNRLYWYRQTLGQGPEFLTYFQNEAQLEKSRLLSDRFSAERPKGSFSTLEIQRTEQGDSAMYLCASSYRESPGELFFGEGSRLTVL.

The chain links TRBV19 to TRBJ2-1, with 10 bases matching TRBD2. Germline V lookup: CDR1 LNHDA, CDR2 SQIVND (reference sequence). The CDR3 loop spans 15 amino acids. V lost 2 bases to trimming and J lost 8 bases; unmatched junction nucleotides: 6. The CDR3: CASSILAGEIYEQFF. In DNA, the CDR3 is TGTGCCAGTAGTATACTAGCGGGAGAAATCTATGAGCAGTTCTTC.

This clonotype was picked up a small number of times. The rearrangement uses TRBV15 and TRBJ2-5; 15 nucleotides align to TRBD2. CDR3 length: 20 amino acids. V was pared by 0 bases and J by 0 bases, with 8 bases of the junction left unmatched. CDR1 and CDR2 from the germline V gene are LNHNV and YYDKDF (reference sequence). The CDR3 coding sequence is TGTGCCACCAGCAGAGATCTTGTCGGGACTAGCGGGAGGTACCAAGAGACCCAGTACTTC. Its protein is CATSRDLVGTSGRYQETQYF. Supplemented by reference TRBV15 and TRBJ2-5, the full variable domain reads DAMVIQNPRYQVTQFGKPVTLSCSQTLNHNVMYWYQQKSSQAPKLLFHYYDKDFNNEADTPDNFQSRRPNTSFCFLDIRSPGLGDTAMYLCATSRDLVGTSGRYQETQYFGPGTRLLVL.

The rearrangement joins TRBV6-5 to TRBJ2-5, with D possibly called TRBD1 or TRBD2 (6 bases each). The CDR3 runs to 16 residues. The V end lost 3 bases, the J end lost 3 bases, and 17 bases lay between the germline ends. Looked up from germline, CDR1 is MNHEY and CDR2 is SVGAGI. CDR3 DNA sequence: TGTGCCAGCAGTTATGGGGGGCCGGGGGCAAAAGAGACCCAGTACTTC. Protein: CASSYGGPGAKETQYF.

The rearrangement uses TRBV6-1 and TRBJ2-2, with TRBD2 matching over 10 bases. The CDR3 is 16 amino acids. The V and J ends lost 2 bases and 8 bases, in that order; junction bases with no gene match: 8. Germline V gives CDR1 MNHNS, CDR2 SASEGT. CDR3 in amino acids: CASSEYRLAGEGELFF. As DNA, the CDR3 is TGTGCCAGCAGTGAATATCGCCTAGCGGGAGAAGGGGAGCTGTTTTTT.

This clonotype was counted many times. CDR3: CASSLVPGSNQPQHF. As DNA, the CDR3 is TGTGCCAGCAGCTTGGTGCCTGGTAGCAATCAGCCCCAGCATTTT. This chain uses TRBV5-5 with TRBJ1-5; no definite D call. V shed 0 bases and J shed 0 bases, with 7 bases lying between them. From germline, CDR1 is SGHKS and CDR2 YYEKEE (reference sequence). The CDR3 runs to 15 residues.